This entry is about one T cell receptor beta chain. Its specificity is not known. These data originate in a study of T cell repertoires in cytomegalovirus infection. About the research overall: Selection of CMV epitopes for the study included recently identified HLA-C-restricted and well-studied HLA-B-restricted ones. Study-level findings and limits: CMV-specific TCR beta clonotypes restricted by HLA-C dominated the ex vivo response.

Germline V gives CDR1 DFQATT, CDR2 SNEGSKA (reference sequence). The junction had 6 bases not matched to a gene; V was cut back by 6 bases and J by 1 base. The CDR3 consists of 14 residues. TCRdb analysed the reads with MiXCR anew, one entry per CDR3 protein. The table lists approximately 120,000 distinct CDR3 sequences, around 28% of them singletons. The clonotype was recovered from a human donor in good health (CMV status not recorded). Some clones in this sample may be carry-over from other donors' samples. Sample: CD8+ T cells from cultured PBMCs, taken from culture after CMV antigen stimulation. The gene calls are TRBV20-1 and TRBJ1-1; 9 bases line up with TRBD1. CDR3 coding DNA: TGCAGTGCACAAGACAGGGGGGCGAACACTGAAGCTTTCTTT. This translates into CSAQDRGANTEAFF.